The 22 T cell receptor beta chains reported below all come from one sample, sequenced in a study of blood T cells in healthy people across ages. For the second PCR, which ran for about 6 to 11 cycles, a sample-barcoded 5' primer and a J-beta primer mix were used. TCRdb re-derived calls from the 5' RACE reads in MiXCR, one entry per CDR3 protein. The profile covers about a million distinct CDR3 sequences, with 45% to 60% appearing a single time and about a fifth taken by the ten largest. Source material: blood. All receptors derive from a woman aged 55-70 years in good health.

This clonotype was picked up a small number of times. The chain is built from TRBV3-1 and TRBJ2-1; D gene unclear. The J call may be in error: the DNA end matches TRBJ2-7 better. Germline CDR1 and CDR2: LGHDT and YNNKEL (reference sequence). The CDR3 is made up of 13 amino acids. This CDR3 is CASSQDFWGEQYF. The CDR3 DNA reads TGTGCCAGCAGCCAAGATTTCTGGGGTGAGCAGTACTTC.

The chain couples TRBV28 to TRBJ2-7; D is ambiguous. Germline loops: CDR1 MDHEN, CDR2 SYDVKM. V shed 5 bases and J shed 6 bases, with 5 bases lying between them. This CDR3 spans 10 amino acids. CDR3 protein: CASSQCEQYF. CDR3 DNA: TGTGCCAGCAGTCAATGCGAGCAGTACTTC.

The V gene is TRBV18, the J gene TRBJ2-1, with 10 nucleotides matching TRBD2. In germline, CDR1 is KGHSH, CDR2 LQKENI. V was clipped by 0 bases and J by 15 bases; unmatched bases: 8. This CDR3 is 14 amino acids long. The CDR3 loop reads CASSPPLQREGLFF. Written as DNA, the CDR3 is TGTGCCAGCTCACCACCTCTTCAGCGGGAGGGTCTGTTCTTC.

The chain links TRBV28 to TRBJ2-7, with D maybe TRBD2 (6 bases). Trimming pared 7 bases from V and 3 bases from J, leaving 10 bases between. Looked up from germline, CDR1 is MDHEN and CDR2 is SYDVKM. This CDR3 has 12 amino acids. CDR3 nucleotides: TGTGCCAGCATCGGGAGCATCTACGAGCAGTACTTC. Its translation is CASIGSIYEQYF.

This chain links TRBV6-5 with TRBJ2-7, with 7 bases identical to TRBD1. The CDR3 extends over 14 amino acids. V trimming: 2 bases; J trimming: 3 bases; junction bases outside the gene matches: 4. Germline assignment: CDR1 MNHEY and CDR2 SVGAGI. The CDR3 nucleotides read TGTGCCAGCAGTTACCTGGGACAGAGCTACGAGCAGTACTTC. Translating it yields CASSYLGQSYEQYF.

This chain connects TRBV9 to TRBJ2-3; D unclear. The CDR3 totals 13 residues. The germline V gene encodes CDR1 SGDLS and CDR2 YYNGEE. V gave up 5 bases and J gave up 6 bases, with 13 bases separating them. In DNA, the CDR3 is TGTGCCAGCAGTCAACTGAATTACGATACGCAGTATTTT. Translating it yields CASSQLNYDTQYF. Drawing the rest from reference TRBV9 and TRBJ2-3, the complete variable domain is DSGVTQTPKHLITATGQRVTLRCSPRSGDLSVYWYQQSLDQGLQFLIQYYNGEERAKGNILERFSAQQFPDLHSELNLSSLELGDSALYFCASSQLNYDTQYFGPGTRLTVL.

The chain couples TRBV29-1 to TRBJ2-5, with 13 bases lining up with TRBD2. The CDR3 loop spans 13 amino acids. CDR1 and CDR2 (germline): SQVTM, ANQGSEA. The J segment lost 4 bases and the V segment lost 7 bases, leaving 3 bases of the junction unmatched. The CDR3 coding sequence is TGCAGCGGACTAGCGGGAGGTCCAGAGACCCAGTACTTC. As protein: CSGLAGGPETQYF.

This clonotype has only a few counts. The rearrangement links TRBV6-6 to TRBJ2-1; no definite D call. The CDR3 sequence is 13 residues long. Germline assignment: CDR1 MNHNY and CDR2 SVGAGI (reference sequence). V lost 2 bases and J lost 10, with 12 bases in between. The CDR3 nucleotides read TGTGCCAGCAGTTACGGGAACCTTCGGGAGCAGTTCTTC. Translation gives CASSYGNLREQFF.

This chain joins TRBV7-9 and TRBJ2-3, with a tentative D call TRBD1 (6 bases). The CDR3 loop spans 15 amino acids. The germline V gene encodes CDR1 SEHNR and CDR2 FQNEAQ (reference sequence). The ends were cut back, 5 bases at V and 8 bases at J, with 20 bases in the middle. CDR3 DNA sequence: TGTGCCAGCAGCAGGACAGTCCCTACTGGTGGTACGCAGTATTTT. It translates to CASSRTVPTGGTQYF.

V and J are TRBV2 and TRBJ2-3; TRBD2 matches 10 bases. Germline-derived CDR1 and CDR2 are SNHLY and FYNNEI. The CDR3 is 13 residues long. V shed 9 bases and J 4 bases; nucleotides not matched to a gene: 4. CDR3: CASPSGSPDTQYF. The DNA of the CDR3 is TGTGCCAGTCCTAGCGGGAGCCCAGATACGCAGTATTTT.

Of note for this clonotype: Mismatch with germline at one junction end may stem from a read error. The chain employs TRBV27 and TRBJ2-5; 7 nucleotides line up with TRBD1. This CDR3 has 13 residues. Germline lookup yields CDR1 MNHEY and CDR2 SMNVEV (reference sequence). The CDR3 DNA follows: TGTGCCGGCAGGGGTGGGACAGAAGAGACCCAGTACTTC. It specifies CAGRGGTEETQYF.

This sequence joins TRBV10-3 and TRBJ2-1; D may correspond to TRBD1 or TRBD2 (5 bases each). Trimming took 10 bases from V and 0 from J, leaving 13 bases between them. The CDR3 totals 14 residues. The V gene's germline CDR1 is ENHRY and CDR2 SYGVKD. CDR3 in DNA: TGTGCCACCTGGCCAGGGAGCTCCTACAATGAGCAGTTCTTC. It specifies CATWPGSSYNEQFF.

This clonotype was counted only a few times. The chain couples TRBV29-1 to TRBJ2-7; 13 bases match TRBD2. The CDR3 loop spans 14 amino acids. CDR1 is SQVTM and CDR2 is ANQGSEA in the germline V gene. V lost 7 bases, J lost 6 bases, and 9 bases stayed unmatched. The CDR3 is CSAQIGLAGVEQYF. CDR3 DNA: TGCAGCGCTCAAATCGGACTAGCGGGAGTCGAGCAGTACTTC.

Only a few counts were recorded for this clonotype. The chain links TRBV29-1 to TRBJ2-1, with D hard to call. CDR1 SQVTM and CDR2 ANQGSEA come from the germline V gene. V was clipped by 4 bases and J by 2 bases, with 9 bases between them. CDR3 size: 13 residues. CDR3 amino acids: CSVVVSAYNEQFF. The CDR3 nucleotides read TGCAGCGTTGTAGTCAGCGCCTACAATGAGCAGTTCTTC.

This clonotype showed up just a few times. The chain links TRBV28 to TRBJ2-3; D is unresolved. Trimming removed 5 bases from V and 2 bases from J, with 17 bases in between. CDR3 length: 16 amino acids. Germline V lookup: CDR1 MDHEN, CDR2 SYDVKM. The CDR3 bases are TGTGCCAGCAGTCCCGCCGGGTCAGACAACACAGATACGCAGTATTTT. Translating gives CASSPAGSDNTDTQYF. Full variable domain (outside the CDR3, taken from reference TRBV28 and TRBJ2-3): DVKVTQSSRYLVKRTGEKVFLECVQDMDHENMFWYRQDPGLGLRLIYFSYDVKMKEKGDIPEGYSVSREKKERFSLILESASTNQTSMYLCASSPAGSDNTDTQYFGPGTRLTVL.

The chain carries TRBV29-1 and TRBJ1-1; TRBD1 is a possible D gene (6 bases). Germline CDR1 SQVTM, CDR2 ANQGSEA. The V and J ends lost 4 bases and 5 bases respectively, with 17 bases between them. The CDR3 extends over 14 amino acids. CDR3 in amino acids: CSVVGGHGRTEAFF. The CDR3 bases are TGCAGCGTTGTAGGGGGGCACGGACGGACTGAAGCTTTCTTT.

This rearrangement joins TRBV6-2 or TRBV6-3 to TRBJ2-5, with TRBD2 matching over 10 bases. The CDR3 is 16 residues long. Trimming removed 6 bases from V and 4 bases from J; junction bases left unmatched: 11. The germline gives CDR1 MNHEY, CDR2 SVGEGT. CDR3 in amino acids: CASSGSSGGRGETQYF. CDR3 nucleotides: TGTGCCAGCAGCGGTTCTAGCGGGGGTCGTGGAGAGACCCAGTACTTC.

V gene TRBV29-1 combines with J gene TRBJ2-1, with 10 bases lining up with TRBD1. The CDR3 is made up of 15 amino acids. Germline CDR1 is SQVTM and CDR2 is ANQGSEA. V shed 3 bases and J 3 bases; nucleotides not matched to a gene: 5. The CDR3 DNA reads as TGCAGCGTTGAGGGGTGGACAGGGGGCTACAATGAGCAGTTCTTC. This encodes CSVEGWTGGYNEQFF.

The CDR3 DNA reads TGCAGCGCAAAGCCGGGACAGAACACCGGGGAGCTGTTTTTT. Translated: CSAKPGQNTGELFF. The gene calls are TRBV29-1 and TRBJ2-2, with D possibly being TRBD1 (6 bases). Germline V CDR1 and CDR2: SQVTM, ANQGSEA. V gave up 7 bases and J gave up 1 base, with 13 bases separating them. CDR3 length: 14 residues.

As to this clonotype: A much larger clone lies one base from this, so it may be a read error. The chain is built from TRBV3-1 and TRBJ2-3; no clear D gene. The CDR3 consists of 15 residues. The V gene lost 1 base and the J gene lost 5 bases, with 13 bases spanning the gap. Germline V gives CDR1 LGHDT, CDR2 YNNKEL (reference sequence). Here the CDR3 reads CASSQVQIGLDTQYF. In DNA form, the CDR3 reads TGTGCCAGCAGCCAAGTACAGATCGGGTTAGATACGCAGTATTTT.

The chain's CDR3 is CASSSGLAGGYNEQFF. CDR3 nucleotide sequence: TGTGCCAGCAGTTCCGGACTAGCGGGAGGCTACAATGAGCAGTTCTTC. The rearrangement joins TRBV12-3 or TRBV12-4 to TRBJ2-1; 14 nucleotides agree with TRBD2. The CDR3 runs to 16 residues. Trimming at V came to 4 bases and at J to 3 bases, leaving 2 bases not matched to a gene.

The table lists this clonotype with a few counts. V usage is TRBV7-2 and J usage is TRBJ2-5; possible D gene TRBD2, 5 bases. The CDR3 runs to 12 residues. Germline assignment: CDR1 SGHTA and CDR2 FQGNSA. Between the trimmed V and J ends, which lost 8 bases and 5 bases, there was a span of 12 bases. CDR3 loop: CASGLYEETQYF. The DNA of the CDR3 is TGTGCCAGCGGACTCTACGAGGAGACCCAGTACTTC.